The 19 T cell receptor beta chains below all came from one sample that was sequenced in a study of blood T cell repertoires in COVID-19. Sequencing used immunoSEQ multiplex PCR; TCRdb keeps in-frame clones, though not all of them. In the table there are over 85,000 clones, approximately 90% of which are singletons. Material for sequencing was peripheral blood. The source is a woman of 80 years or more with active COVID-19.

CDR3: CASSFRGDYSYEQYF. CDR3 DNA: TGTGCCAGCAGCTTCCGGGGGGATTACTCCTACGAGCAGTACTTC. The V and J genes are TRBV7-9 and TRBJ2-7, with 7 bases fitting TRBD2. Germline V gene lookup returns CDR1 SEHNR and CDR2 FQNEAQ (reference sequence). This CDR3 comprises 15 residues. Trimming removed 3 bases from V and 0 bases from J; junction bases left unmatched: 5.

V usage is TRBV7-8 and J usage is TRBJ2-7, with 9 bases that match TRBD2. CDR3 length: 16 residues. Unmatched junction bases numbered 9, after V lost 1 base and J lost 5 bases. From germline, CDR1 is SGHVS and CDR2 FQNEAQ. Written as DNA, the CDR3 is TGTGCCAGCAGCTTAGTTATAGCGGGAGAAAGGAACGAGCAGTACTTC. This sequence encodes CASSLVIAGERNEQYF.

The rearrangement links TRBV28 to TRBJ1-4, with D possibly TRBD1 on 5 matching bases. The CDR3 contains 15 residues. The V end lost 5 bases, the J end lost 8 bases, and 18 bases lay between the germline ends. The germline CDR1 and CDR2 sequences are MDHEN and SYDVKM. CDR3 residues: CASSAPGGSDEKLFF. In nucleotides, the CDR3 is TGTGCCAGCAGTGCCCCCGGGGGGTCGGACGAAAAACTGTTTTTT.

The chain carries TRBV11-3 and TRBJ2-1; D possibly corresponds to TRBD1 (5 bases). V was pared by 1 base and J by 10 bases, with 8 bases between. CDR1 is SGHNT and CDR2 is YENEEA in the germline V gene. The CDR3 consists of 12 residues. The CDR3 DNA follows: TGTGCCAGCAGCTTAGGGAACAGGGAGCAGTTCTTC. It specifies CASSLGNREQFF.

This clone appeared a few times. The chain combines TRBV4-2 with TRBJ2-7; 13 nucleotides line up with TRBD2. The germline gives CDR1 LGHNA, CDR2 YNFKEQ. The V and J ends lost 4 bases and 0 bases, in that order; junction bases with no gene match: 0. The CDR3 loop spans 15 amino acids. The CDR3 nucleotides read TGTGCCAGCAGCCGGACTAGCGGGAGCTCCTACGAGCAGTACTTC. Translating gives CASSRTSGSSYEQYF.

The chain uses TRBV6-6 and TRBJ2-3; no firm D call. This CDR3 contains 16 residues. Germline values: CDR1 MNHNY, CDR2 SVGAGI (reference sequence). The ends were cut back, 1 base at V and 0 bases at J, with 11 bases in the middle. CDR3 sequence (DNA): TGTGCCAGCAGTTACTTAATAACCAGAAGCACAGATACGCAGTATTTT. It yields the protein CASSYLITRSTDTQYF.

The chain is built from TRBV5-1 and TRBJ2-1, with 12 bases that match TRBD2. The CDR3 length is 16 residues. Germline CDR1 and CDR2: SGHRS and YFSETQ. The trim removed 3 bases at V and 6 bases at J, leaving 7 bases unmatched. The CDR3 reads CASSSRTSGTGNEQFF. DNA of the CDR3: TGCGCCAGCAGCTCCCGGACTAGCGGGACTGGCAATGAGCAGTTCTTC. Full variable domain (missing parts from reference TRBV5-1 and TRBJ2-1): KAGVTQTPRYLIKTRGQQVTLSCSPISGHRSVSWYQQTPGQGLQFLFEYFSETQRNKGNFPGRFSGRQFSNSRSEMNVSTLELGDSALYLCASSSRTSGTGNEQFFGPGTRLTVL.

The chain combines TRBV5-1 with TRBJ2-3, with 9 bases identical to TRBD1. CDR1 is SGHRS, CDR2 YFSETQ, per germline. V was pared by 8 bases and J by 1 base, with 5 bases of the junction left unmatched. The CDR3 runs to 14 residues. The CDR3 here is CASRGDRGTDTQYF. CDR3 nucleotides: TGCGCCAGTAGGGGGGACAGGGGCACAGATACGCAGTATTTT.

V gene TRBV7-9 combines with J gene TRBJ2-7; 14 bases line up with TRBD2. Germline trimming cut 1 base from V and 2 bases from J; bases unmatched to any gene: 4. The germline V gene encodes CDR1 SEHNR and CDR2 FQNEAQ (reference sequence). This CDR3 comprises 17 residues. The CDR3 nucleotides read TGTGCCAGCAGCTTAGTAGGACTAGCGGGAGGCCCCTACGAGCAGTACTTC. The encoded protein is CASSLVGLAGGPYEQYF.

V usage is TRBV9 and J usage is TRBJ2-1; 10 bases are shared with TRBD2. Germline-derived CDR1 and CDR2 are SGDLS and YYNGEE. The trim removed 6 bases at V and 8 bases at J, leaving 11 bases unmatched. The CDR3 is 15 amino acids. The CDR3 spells CASNLLAGVGDEQFF. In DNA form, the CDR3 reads TGTGCCAGCAACCTGCTAGCGGGAGTGGGAGATGAGCAGTTCTTC. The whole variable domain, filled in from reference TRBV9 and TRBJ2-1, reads DSGVTQTPKHLITATGQRVTLRCSPRSGDLSVYWYQQSLDQGLQFLIQYYNGEERAKGNILERFSAQQFPDLHSELNLSSLELGDSALYFCASNLLAGVGDEQFFGPGTRLTVL.

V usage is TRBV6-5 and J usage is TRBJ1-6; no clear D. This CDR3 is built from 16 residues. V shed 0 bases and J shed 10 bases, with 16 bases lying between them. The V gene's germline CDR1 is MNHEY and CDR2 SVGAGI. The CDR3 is CASSYSRRGGESPLHF. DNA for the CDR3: TGTGCCAGCAGTTACTCCCGACGTGGCGGGGAATCACCCCTCCACTTT.

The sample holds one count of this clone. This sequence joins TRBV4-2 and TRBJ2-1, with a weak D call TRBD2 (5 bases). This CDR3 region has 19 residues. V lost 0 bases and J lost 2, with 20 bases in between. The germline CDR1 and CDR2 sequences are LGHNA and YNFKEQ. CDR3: CASSQELASTNDPYNEQFF. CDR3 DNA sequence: TGTGCCAGCAGCCAAGAGTTAGCTAGCACGAACGACCCCTACAATGAGCAGTTCTTC.

The CDR3 sequence is CATRGDGYEQYF. CDR3 DNA sequence: TGTGCCACCCGGGGTGACGGGTACGAGCAGTACTTC. This rearrangement joins TRBV2 to TRBJ2-7; maybe TRBD2 (5 bases). V was trimmed by 10 bases and J by 4 bases, leaving 14 bases between them. The germline CDR1 and CDR2 sequences are SNHLY and FYNNEI. The CDR3 totals 12 residues.

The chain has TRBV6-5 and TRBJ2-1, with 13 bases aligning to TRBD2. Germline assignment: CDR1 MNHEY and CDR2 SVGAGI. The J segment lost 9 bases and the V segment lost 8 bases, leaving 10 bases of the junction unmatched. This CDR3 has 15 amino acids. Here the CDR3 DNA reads TGTGCCAGCTGTCGGACTAGCGGGAGAGGTGGTGAGCAGTTCTTC. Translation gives CASCRTSGRGGEQFF.

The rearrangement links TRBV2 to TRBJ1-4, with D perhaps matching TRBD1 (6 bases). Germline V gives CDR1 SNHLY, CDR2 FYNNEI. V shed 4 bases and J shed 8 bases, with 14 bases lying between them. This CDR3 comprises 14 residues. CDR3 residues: CASSGGTQGEKLFF. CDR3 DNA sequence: TGTGCCAGCAGTGGAGGAACACAGGGCGAAAAACTGTTTTTT.

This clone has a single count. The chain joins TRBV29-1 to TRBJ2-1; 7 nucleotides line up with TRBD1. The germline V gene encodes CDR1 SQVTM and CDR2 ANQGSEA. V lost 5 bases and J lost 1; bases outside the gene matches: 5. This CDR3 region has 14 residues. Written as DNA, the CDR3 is TGCAGCGTTCCGACAGGGCAGTCCTACAATGAGCAGTTCTTC. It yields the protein CSVPTGQSYNEQFF.

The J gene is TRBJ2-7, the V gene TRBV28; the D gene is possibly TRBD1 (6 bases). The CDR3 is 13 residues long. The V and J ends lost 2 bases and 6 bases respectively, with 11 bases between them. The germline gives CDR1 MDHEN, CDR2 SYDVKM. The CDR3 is CASSLTGRGEQYF. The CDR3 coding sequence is TGTGCCAGCAGTTTAACAGGGAGAGGCGAGCAGTACTTC.

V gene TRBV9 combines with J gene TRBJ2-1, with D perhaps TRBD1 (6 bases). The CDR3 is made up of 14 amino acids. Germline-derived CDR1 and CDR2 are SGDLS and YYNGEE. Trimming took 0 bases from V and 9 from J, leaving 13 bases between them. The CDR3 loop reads CASSVADRSGEQFF. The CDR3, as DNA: TGTGCCAGCAGCGTAGCTGACAGGTCGGGTGAGCAGTTCTTC.

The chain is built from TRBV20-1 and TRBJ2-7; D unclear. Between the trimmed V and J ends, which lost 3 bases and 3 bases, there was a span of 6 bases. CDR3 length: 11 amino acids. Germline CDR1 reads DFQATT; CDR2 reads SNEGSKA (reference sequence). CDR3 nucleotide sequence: TGCAGTGCTAGGGCTGACTACGAGCAGTACTTC. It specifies CSARADYEQYF.